The next 27 T cell receptor beta chains were all read from a single sample in a study of Ad26.COV2.S vaccination and SARS-CoV-2 variants (dated by TCRdb to the early 2020s). The sample's treatment or condition, from its label and the paper: roughly 19 received Ad26.COV2.S at low or high dose, single or two shots; five or six received placebo; per-sample allocation not given. For vaccine and placebo recipients, repertoires were sequenced using samples collected on day 63 after the first injection. The library was produced with the immunoSEQ multiplex PCR assay. The immuneACCESS repertoire file appears here via TCRdb, limited to in-frame rearrangements. These files lack a portion of the clones; in checked studies, under half of the deficit traces to unresolved V genes, and the cause of the others is not known. This sample comprises 300,000 to 350,000 clones, around 89% of them detected only once. Jointly, the top ten make up approximately 5% of the sample.

The material sequenced was peripheral blood, taken in a trial of Ad26.COV2.S vaccine versus placebo. The receptor set was obtained from a person aged 18 to 59 who received the Ad26.COV2.S COVID-19 vaccine or a placebo.

The gene calls are TRBV7-9 and TRBJ2-2, with 10 bases identical to TRBD1. The V segment lost 6 bases and the J segment 4 bases; nucleotides outside the gene matches: 8. The germline V gene has CDR1 SEHNR and CDR2 FQNEAQ (reference sequence). This CDR3 is 16 amino acids long. Here the CDR3 DNA reads TGTGCCAGCAGTTCAGACCGGGACAGGGGCACCGGGGAGCTGTTTTTT. This gives the protein CASSSDRDRGTGELFF.

The chain links TRBV2 to TRBJ1-3; D is perhaps TRBD1 (6 bases). V lost 1 base and J 4 bases, leaving 11 bases between the germline ends. This CDR3 spans 15 amino acids. Germline CDR1 and CDR2: SNHLY and FYNNEI. CDR3 residues: CASSEGGANGNTIYF. CDR3 coding DNA: TGTGCCAGCAGTGAAGGGGGGGCGAACGGAAACACCATATATTTT.

The chain is built from TRBV30 and TRBJ1-2; 7 bases match TRBD1. The J segment lost 8 bases and the V segment lost 0 bases, leaving 9 bases of the junction unmatched. The germline V gene has CDR1 GTSNPN and CDR2 SVGIG (reference sequence). This CDR3 spans 14 amino acids. CDR3 region: CAWSVSIRGGGYTF. The CDR3 DNA sequence: TGTGCCTGGAGTGTATCGATCAGGGGGGGAGGCTACACCTTC.

The chain uses TRBV7-3 and TRBJ2-1; a weak D match, TRBD1 (5 bases). Germline V gives CDR1 SGHTA, CDR2 FQGTGA. Trimming shortened V by 4 bases and J by 3 bases, and 16 bases separated the two germline ends. The CDR3 consists of 16 residues. CDR3 protein: CASSSSTDSDYNEQFF. The CDR3 bases are TGTGCCAGCAGCTCGTCGACAGATTCGGACTACAATGAGCAGTTCTTC.

J is TRBJ1-1 and V is TRBV6-2 or TRBV6-3; the D is unclear. The CDR3 is made up of 19 amino acids. Germline V lookup: CDR1 MNHEY, CDR2 SVGEGT. The V and J ends lost 2 bases and 0 bases respectively, with 22 bases between them. The CDR3 here is CASSYTITEDAYMNTEAFF. CDR3 DNA: TGTGCCAGCAGTTACACGATAACAGAAGATGCGTACATGAACACTGAAGCTTTCTTT.

This clone is a singleton in its sample. The V gene is TRBV6-5, the J gene TRBJ1-4; D ambiguous. The germline V and J ends were trimmed by 8 bases and 4 bases, with 14 bases remaining between them. This CDR3 has 14 amino acids. The germline gives CDR1 MNHEY, CDR2 SVGAGI. CDR3 DNA: TGTGCCAGCCAGATCAGCTTAAATAATGAAAAACTGTTTTTT. This sequence encodes CASQISLNNEKLFF.

The V call is TRBV7-9, the J call TRBJ2-7; 8 bases line up with TRBD1. This CDR3 has 16 amino acids. Germline assignment: CDR1 SEHNR and CDR2 FQNEAQ (reference sequence). The trim removed 6 bases at V and 1 base at J, leaving 11 bases unmatched. The chain's CDR3 is CASSSVLGTGSYEQYF. In DNA, the CDR3 is TGTGCCAGCAGTTCAGTCCTCGGGACAGGTTCCTACGAGCAGTACTTC.

V and J are TRBV29-1 and TRBJ2-3; 7 nucleotides agree with TRBD1. V shed 8 bases and J 0 bases; nucleotides not matched to a gene: 8. Germline CDR1 is SQVTM and CDR2 is ANQGSEA. The CDR3 covers 14 residues. CDR3 loop: CSTTGETSTDTQYF. In DNA, the CDR3 is TGCAGCACTACAGGGGAAACTAGCACAGATACGCAGTATTTT.

The rearrangement uses TRBV5-1 and TRBJ2-1; 10 bases align to TRBD1. The CDR3 sequence is 15 residues long. V lost 0 bases, J lost 6 bases, and 3 bases stayed unmatched. Germline CDR1 and CDR2: SGHRS and YFSETQ. CDR3 loop: CASSLAGTGANEQFF. The CDR3 nucleotides are TGCGCCAGCAGCTTGGCCGGGACAGGGGCCAATGAGCAGTTCTTC.

The chain carries TRBV24-1 and TRBJ1-2; D is perhaps TRBD1 (5 bases). This CDR3 region has 13 residues. V lost 7 bases and J lost 4, with 12 bases in between. The germline V gene encodes CDR1 KGHDR and CDR2 SFDVKD. The CDR3 here is CATRSGDGYGYTF. In nucleotides, the CDR3 is TGTGCCACCAGGTCGGGGGACGGCTATGGCTACACCTTC.

The rearrangement links TRBV6-2 or TRBV6-3 to TRBJ2-3; the D is unclear. CDR3 length equals 17 residues. Trimming left V 2 bases short and J 2 bases short, with 17 bases between. CDR1 is MNHEY, CDR2 SVGEGT, per germline. The CDR3 bases are TGTGCCAGCAGTTACCCCGCATTTGCTCCGCTCACAGATACGCAGTATTTT. This encodes CASSYPAFAPLTDTQYF.

V is TRBV2 and J is TRBJ2-5, with D possibly being TRBD2 (5 bases). With 2 bases removed from V and 3 bases from J, the gap between germline ends came to 10 bases. CDR3 size: 14 residues. CDR1 and CDR2 from the germline V gene are SNHLY and FYNNEI. CDR3 sequence (DNA): TGTGCCAGCAGTGAAATGGCGGGTAAAGAGACCCAGTACTTC. Translating gives CASSEMAGKETQYF.

The chain is built from TRBV6-2 or TRBV6-3 and TRBJ1-1, with TRBD1 matching over 7 bases. The trim removed 2 bases at V and 4 bases at J, leaving 4 bases unmatched. This CDR3 is built from 14 residues. The germline gives CDR1 MNHEY, CDR2 SVGEGT. CDR3 in DNA: TGTGCCAGCAGTTACGAGACAGGGATCACTGAAGCTTTCTTT. Translating it yields CASSYETGITEAFF.

The V call is TRBV6-6, the J call TRBJ1-1; D remains unclear. Trimming removed 0 bases from V and 3 bases from J, with 11 bases in between. CDR3 length: 15 amino acids. The germline gives CDR1 MNHNY, CDR2 SVGAGI (reference sequence). Here the CDR3 reads CASSYSISGHTEAFF. The CDR3 DNA is TGTGCCAGCAGTTACTCGATTAGCGGCCACACTGAAGCTTTCTTT.

V usage is TRBV20-1 and J usage is TRBJ2-7, with a weak D call TRBD2 (5 bases). The germline V and J ends were trimmed by 6 bases and 3 bases, with 9 bases remaining between them. Germline V gene sequence: CDR1 DFQATT, CDR2 SNEGSKA (reference sequence). The CDR3 has 11 residues. CDR3 sequence: CSAIGLYEQYF. The CDR3 DNA is TGCAGTGCGATAGGACTCTACGAGCAGTACTTC.

V and J are TRBV15 and TRBJ1-2, with D unresolved. This CDR3 is built from 12 residues. V was shortened by 5 bases and J by 8 bases, with 12 bases between the two germline ends. CDR1 is LNHNV and CDR2 is YYDKDF in the germline V gene (reference sequence). The CDR3 sequence: CATSEDRRGYTF. The CDR3 DNA follows: TGTGCCACCAGCGAGGACCGAAGAGGCTACACCTTC.

The chain couples TRBV9 to TRBJ1-3, with D uncertain. Germline CDR1 SGDLS, CDR2 YYNGEE. The CDR3 contains 13 residues. Trimming pared 3 bases from V and 0 bases from J, leaving 4 bases between. CDR3: CASSDISGNTIYF. Written as DNA, the CDR3 is TGTGCCAGCAGCGACATCTCTGGAAACACCATATATTTT.

The chain joins TRBV4-1 to TRBJ1-1; tentative D call: TRBD1 (5 bases). CDR1 and CDR2 from the germline V gene are MGHRA and YSYEKL. The CDR3 loop spans 14 amino acids. The germline V and J ends were trimmed by 1 base and 10 bases, with 16 bases remaining between them. This CDR3 reads CASSQAGRAIGAFF. For the CDR3, the DNA is TGCGCCAGCAGCCAAGCCGGCAGGGCGATTGGAGCTTTCTTT.

The chain recombines TRBV28 with TRBJ2-7; the D is unclear. Looked up from germline, CDR1 is MDHEN and CDR2 is SYDVKM. The CDR3 contains 10 residues. V was pared by 4 bases and J by 6 bases, with 4 bases between. This CDR3 reads CASSSGEQYF. For the CDR3, the DNA is TGTGCCAGCAGTTCGGGCGAGCAGTACTTC.

The chain uses TRBV29-1 and TRBJ2-3; 7 nucleotides match TRBD1. Germline CDR1 is SQVTM and CDR2 is ANQGSEA. CDR3 size: 15 residues. J gave up 0 bases and V 0 bases, and 3 bases lay outside the gene matches. CDR3 residues: CSVEDYRGSTDTQYF. The CDR3 DNA reads TGCAGCGTTGAAGACTACAGGGGAAGCACAGATACGCAGTATTTT.

The J gene is TRBJ2-7, the V gene TRBV6-6; TRBD1 is a possible D gene (5 bases). The CDR3 contains 16 residues. Germline lookup yields CDR1 MNHNY and CDR2 SVGAGI (reference sequence). Trimming pared 2 bases from V and 3 bases from J, leaving 17 bases between. The CDR3 nucleotides are TGTGCCAGCAGTTACCCCACCCCCTCAGGGCTCTACGAGCAGTACTTC. It codes for CASSYPTPSGLYEQYF.

The V gene is TRBV4-1, the J gene TRBJ2-7; weak D call: TRBD1 (6 bases). Germline V CDR1 and CDR2: MGHRA, YSYEKL. Between the trimmed V and J ends, which lost 0 bases and 5 bases, there was a span of 17 bases. CDR3 length equals 16 residues. The CDR3 bases are TGCGCCAGCAGCCAAGAAGGAGGTTCAGGGGACCACGAGCAGTACTTC. Its translation is CASSQEGGSGDHEQYF.

This chain links TRBV5-4 with TRBJ2-7, with D possibly TRBD1 on 5 matching bases. The CDR3 runs to 15 residues. Germline CDR1 reads SGHNT; CDR2 reads YYREEE (reference sequence). V was pared by 0 bases and J by 2 bases, with 12 bases between. The CDR3 here is CASSLGAGLTYEQYF. The CDR3 bases are TGTGCCAGCAGCTTGGGTGCAGGGCTTACCTACGAGCAGTACTTC.

The chain couples TRBV7-9 to TRBJ2-1; D gene uncertain. Between the trimmed V and J ends, which lost 5 bases and 10 bases, there was a span of 9 bases. This CDR3 is 11 amino acids long. CDR1 is SEHNR and CDR2 is FQNEAQ in the germline V gene (reference sequence). The CDR3 here is CASSLDDEQFF. Here the CDR3 DNA reads TGTGCCAGCAGCCTGGATGACGAGCAGTTCTTC.

The V gene is TRBV7-2, the J gene TRBJ1-3; D gene ambiguous. Germline V CDR1 and CDR2: SGHTA, FQGNSA. V lost 1 base, J lost 0 bases, and 13 bases lay in between. This CDR3 contains 17 residues. CDR3: CASSLVGRPSSGNTIYF. The CDR3 DNA follows: TGTGCCAGCAGCTTAGTAGGGCGCCCGAGCTCTGGAAACACCATATATTTT.

This chain links TRBV7-9 with TRBJ2-3; D is perhaps TRBD1 or TRBD2 (7 bases each). With 4 bases removed from V and 2 bases from J, the gap between germline ends came to 13 bases. The CDR3 extends over 15 amino acids. Germline loops: CDR1 SEHNR, CDR2 FQNEAQ (reference sequence). In nucleotides, the CDR3 is TGTGCCAGCAGCTGGTCAGGGGGGGTCACAGATACGCAGTATTTT. Translated: CASSWSGGVTDTQYF. Together with reference TRBV7-9 and TRBJ2-3, the CDR3 gives the full variable domain: DTGVSQNPRHKITKRGQNVTFRCDPISEHNRLYWYRQTLGQGPEFLTYFQNEAQLEKSRLLSDRFSAERPKGSFSTLEIQRTEQGDSAMYLCASSWSGGVTDTQYFGPGTRLTVL.

This clone was counted once. The junction shows a germline mismatch at one end, possibly a read error. This chain joins TRBV7-7 and TRBJ2-2; no clear D. Germline lookup yields CDR1 SSHAT and CDR2 FNYEAQ (reference sequence). CDR3 length equals 15 residues. The CDR3 reads CASSLGVGDTGELFF. The DNA of the CDR3 is TGTGCTAGCAGCTTAGGTGTTGGCGACACCGGGGAGCTGTTTTTT. Supplemented by reference TRBV7-7 and TRBJ2-2, the full variable domain reads GAGVSQSPRYKVTKRGQDVTLRCDPISSHATLYWYQQALGQGPEFLTYFNYEAQPDKSGLPSDRFSAERPEGSISTLTIQRTEQRDSAMYRCASSLGVGDTGELFFGEGSRLTVL.